This is a list of T cell receptor beta chains from one sample in a study of cytomegalovirus exposure and HLA in healthy donors. Clones were read by immunoSEQ multiplex PCR, and TCRdb kept only the in-frame ones, dropping some. The sample yields approximately 58,000 clones, about 95% seen once. The specimen sequenced was PBMCs. The receptor set was obtained from a woman between 18 and 29 years old in good health and CMV-seropositive. CDR3s include the opening cysteine and the closing phenylalanine or tryptophan. D genes are given only for firm matches. Clone sizes are given selectively: once, few, many, or a class where the clone is expanded.

j_call d_call clone_size v_call cdr3_aa cdr3_nt
TRBJ1-1 TRBD1 . TRBV27 CASSWGQITEAFF TGTGCCAGCAGTTGGGGACAGATCACTGAAGCTTTCTTT
TRBJ1-1 TRBD1 . TRBV4-1 CASSHRDREPEAFF TGCGCCAGCAGCCATCGTGACAGGGAACCTGAAGCTTTCTTT
TRBJ1-5 . . TRBV9 CASSVGGTSNQPQHF TGTGCCAGCAGCGTAGGAGGAACTTCCAATCAGCCCCAGCATTTT
TRBJ2-5 . few TRBV29-1 CSVEDLETQYF TGCAGCGTTGAAGATCTGGAGACCCAGTACTTC
TRBJ2-7 . . TRBV27 CASSLRWGGVGRQGRYEQYF TGTGCCAGCAGTTTAAGGTGGGGAGGGGTCGGGAGACAGGGGAGGTACGAGCAGTACTTC
TRBJ2-1 TRBD2 . TRBV4-1 CASSQDGASGRARDEQFF TGCGCCAGCAGCCAAGATGGGGCTAGCGGGAGGGCCAGAGATGAGCAGTTCTTC
TRBJ2-5 . few TRBV12-5 CASGLDPGETQYF TGTGCTAGTGGTTTGGATCCCGGGGAGACCCAGTACTTC
TRBJ2-6 . . TRBV9 CASSSHEGYGANVLTF TGTGCCAGCAGCTCACACGAGGGTTATGGGGCCAACGTCCTGACTTTC
TRBJ1-4 TRBD1 . TRBV29-1 CSASTGTGREKLFF TGCAGCGCCTCGACCGGGACAGGGCGTGAAAAACTGTTTTTT
TRBJ1-1 TRBD1 . TRBV4-1 CASSQDEGQPNTEAFF TGCGCCAGCAGCCAAGATGAGGGACAGCCGAACACTGAAGCTTTCTTT
TRBJ2-1 TRBD2 once TRBV7-9 CASSIPGGIYDNEQFF TGTGCCAGCTCCATACCCGGGGGGATTTATGACAATGAGCAGTTCTTC
TRBJ1-1 . . TRBV28 CASSLGQLEAFF TGTGCCAGCAGTTTGGGGCAGCTTGAAGCTTTCTTT
TRBJ2-5 TRBD2 once TRBV13 CASSLVGSGVYQETQYF TGTGCCAGCAGCTTAGTTGGTAGCGGGGTTTACCAAGAGACCCAGTACTTC
TRBJ2-3 . . TRBV4-1 CASSQDSGSTQYF TGCGCCAGCAGCCAAGATAGTGGGAGTACGCAGTATTTT
TRBJ2-7 TRBD1 . TRBV19 CRDRDYEQYF TGTCGGGACAGGGACTACGAGCAGTACTTC
TRBJ2-3 TRBD2 . TRBV4-2 CASSYTSGATDTQYF TGTGCCAGCAGCTACACTAGCGGGGCGACAGATACGCAGTATTTT
TRBJ2-5 TRBD2 . TRBV2 CASSELKQGLAGVHQETQYF TGTGCCAGCAGTGAACTAAAACAGGGACTAGCGGGAGTCCACCAAGAGACCCAGTACTTC
TRBJ2-2 . . TRBV7-2 CASSHEVGGPGELFF TGTGCCAGCAGCCACGAAGTGGGGGGGCCCGGGGAGCTGTTTTTT
TRBJ2-6 . . TRBV4-3 CASSEERETGANVLTF TGCGCCAGCAGTGAGGAACGGGAGACTGGGGCCAACGTCCTGACTTTC
TRBJ1-2 TRBD1 . TRBV2 CASSPGQGADGYTF TGTGCCAGCAGTCCGGGACAGGGGGCGGATGGCTACACCTTC